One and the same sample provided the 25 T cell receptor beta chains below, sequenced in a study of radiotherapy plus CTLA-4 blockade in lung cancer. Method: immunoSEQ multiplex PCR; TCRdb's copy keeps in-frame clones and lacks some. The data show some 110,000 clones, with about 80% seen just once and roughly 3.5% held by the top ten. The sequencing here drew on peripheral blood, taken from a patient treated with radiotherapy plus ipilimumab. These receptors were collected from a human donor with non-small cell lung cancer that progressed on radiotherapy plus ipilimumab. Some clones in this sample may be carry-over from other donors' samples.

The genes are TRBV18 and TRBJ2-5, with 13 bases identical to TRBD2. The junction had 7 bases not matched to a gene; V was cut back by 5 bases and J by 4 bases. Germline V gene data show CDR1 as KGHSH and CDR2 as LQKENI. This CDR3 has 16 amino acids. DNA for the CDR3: TGTGCCAGCTCATCCACTAGCGGGGGGGCCAGAGAGACCCAGTACTTC. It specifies CASSSTSGGARETQYF.

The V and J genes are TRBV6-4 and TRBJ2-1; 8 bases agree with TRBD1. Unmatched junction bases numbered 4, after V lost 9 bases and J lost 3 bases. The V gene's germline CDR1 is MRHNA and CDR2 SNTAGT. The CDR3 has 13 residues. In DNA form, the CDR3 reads TGTGCCAGTTCAGGGGGCATCTACAATGAGCAGTTCTTC. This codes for CASSGGIYNEQFF.

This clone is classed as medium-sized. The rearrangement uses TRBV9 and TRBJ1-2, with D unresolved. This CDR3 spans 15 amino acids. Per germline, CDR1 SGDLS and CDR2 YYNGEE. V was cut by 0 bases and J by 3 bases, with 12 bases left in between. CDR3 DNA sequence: TGTGCCAGCAGCGTAGAGGCAGGACCTCACTATGGCTACACCTTC. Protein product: CASSVEAGPHYGYTF.

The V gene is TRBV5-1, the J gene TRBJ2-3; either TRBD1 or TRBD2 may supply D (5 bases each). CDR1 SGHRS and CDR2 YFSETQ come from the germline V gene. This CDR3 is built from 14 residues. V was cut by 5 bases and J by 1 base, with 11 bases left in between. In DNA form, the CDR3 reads TGCGCCAGCAGTCGGGACCGTGGCACAGATACGCAGTATTTT. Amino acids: CASSRDRGTDTQYF.

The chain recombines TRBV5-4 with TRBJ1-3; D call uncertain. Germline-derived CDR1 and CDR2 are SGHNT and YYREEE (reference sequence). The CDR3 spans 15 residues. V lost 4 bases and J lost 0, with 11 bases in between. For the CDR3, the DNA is TGTGCCAGCAGCCAGCAGGTGGGCTCTGGAAACACCATATATTTT. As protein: CASSQQVGSGNTIYF.

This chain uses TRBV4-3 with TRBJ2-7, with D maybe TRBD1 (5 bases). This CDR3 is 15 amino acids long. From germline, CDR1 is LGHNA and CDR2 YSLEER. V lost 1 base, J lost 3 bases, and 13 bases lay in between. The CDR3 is CASSQVFGASYEQYF. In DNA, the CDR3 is TGCGCCAGCAGCCAAGTCTTTGGGGCGAGCTACGAGCAGTACTTC.

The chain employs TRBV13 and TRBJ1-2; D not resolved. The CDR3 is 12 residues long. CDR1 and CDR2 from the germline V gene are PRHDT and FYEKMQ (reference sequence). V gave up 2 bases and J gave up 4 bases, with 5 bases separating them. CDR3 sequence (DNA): TGTGCCAGCAGCTTAAAAAGCTATGGCTACACCTTC. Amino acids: CASSLKSYGYTF.

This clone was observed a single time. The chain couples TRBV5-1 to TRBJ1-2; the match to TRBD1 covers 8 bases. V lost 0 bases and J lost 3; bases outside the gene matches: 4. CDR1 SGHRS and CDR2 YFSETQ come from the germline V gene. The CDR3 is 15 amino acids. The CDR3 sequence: CASSLALTGDYGYTF. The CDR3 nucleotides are TGCGCCAGCAGCTTGGCCCTGACAGGGGACTATGGCTACACCTTC. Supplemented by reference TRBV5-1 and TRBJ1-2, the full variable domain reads KAGVTQTPRYLIKTRGQQVTLSCSPISGHRSVSWYQQTPGQGLQFLFEYFSETQRNKGNFPGRFSGRQFSNSRSEMNVSTLELGDSALYLCASSLALTGDYGYTFGSGTRLTVV.

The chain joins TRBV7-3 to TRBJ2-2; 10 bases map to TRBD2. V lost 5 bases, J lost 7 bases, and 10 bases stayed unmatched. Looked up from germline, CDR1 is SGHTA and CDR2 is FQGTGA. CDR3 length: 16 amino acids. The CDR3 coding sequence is TGTGCCAGCAGCCGTCCCGGGACTAGCGTCGGCGGGGAGCTGTTTTTT. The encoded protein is CASSRPGTSVGGELFF.

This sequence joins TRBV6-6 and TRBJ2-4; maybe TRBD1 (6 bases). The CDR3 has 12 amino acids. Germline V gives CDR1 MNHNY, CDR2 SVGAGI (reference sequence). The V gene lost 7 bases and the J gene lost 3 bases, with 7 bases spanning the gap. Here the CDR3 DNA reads TGTGCCAGCACAGGGGTCAAAAACATTCAGTACTTC. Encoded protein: CASTGVKNIQYF.

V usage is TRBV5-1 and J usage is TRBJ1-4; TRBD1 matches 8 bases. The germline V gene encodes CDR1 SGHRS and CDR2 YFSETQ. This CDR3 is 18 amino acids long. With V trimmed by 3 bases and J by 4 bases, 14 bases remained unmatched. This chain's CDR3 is CASSWDTGGNPLNEKLFF. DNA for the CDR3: TGCGCCAGCAGCTGGGACACAGGGGGAAATCCTCTTAATGAAAAACTGTTTTTT. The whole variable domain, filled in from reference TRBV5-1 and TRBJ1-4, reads KAGVTQTPRYLIKTRGQQVTLSCSPISGHRSVSWYQQTPGQGLQFLFEYFSETQRNKGNFPGRFSGRQFSNSRSEMNVSTLELGDSALYLCASSWDTGGNPLNEKLFFGSGTQLSVL.

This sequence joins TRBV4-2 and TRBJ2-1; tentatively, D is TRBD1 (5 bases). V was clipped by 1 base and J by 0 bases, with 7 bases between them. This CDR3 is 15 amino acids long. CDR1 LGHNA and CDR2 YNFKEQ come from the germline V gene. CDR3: CASSQGGDSYNEQFF. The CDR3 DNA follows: TGTGCCAGCAGCCAAGGGGGCGACTCCTACAATGAGCAGTTCTTC.

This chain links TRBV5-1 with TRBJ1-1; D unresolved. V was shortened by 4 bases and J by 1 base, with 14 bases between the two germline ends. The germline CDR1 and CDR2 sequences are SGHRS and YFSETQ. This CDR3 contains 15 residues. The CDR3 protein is CASSPLSAANTEAFF. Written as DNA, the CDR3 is TGCGCCAGCAGCCCCCTGAGCGCGGCGAACACTGAAGCTTTCTTT.

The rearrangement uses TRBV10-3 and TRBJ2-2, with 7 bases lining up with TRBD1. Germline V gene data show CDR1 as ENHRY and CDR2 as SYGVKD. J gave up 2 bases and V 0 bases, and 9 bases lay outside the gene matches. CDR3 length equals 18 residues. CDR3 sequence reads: CAISESTGWGLNTGELFF. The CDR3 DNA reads TGTGCCATCAGTGAGTCGACAGGGTGGGGATTAAACACCGGGGAGCTGTTTTTT.

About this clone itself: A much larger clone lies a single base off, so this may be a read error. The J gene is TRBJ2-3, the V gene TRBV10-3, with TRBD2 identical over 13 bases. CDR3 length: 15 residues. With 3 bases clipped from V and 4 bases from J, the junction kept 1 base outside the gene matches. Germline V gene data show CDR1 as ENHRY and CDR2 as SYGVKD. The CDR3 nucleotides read TGTGCCATCAGTGAACTAGCGGGGGGGCCAGATACGCAGTATTTT. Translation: CAISELAGGPDTQYF.

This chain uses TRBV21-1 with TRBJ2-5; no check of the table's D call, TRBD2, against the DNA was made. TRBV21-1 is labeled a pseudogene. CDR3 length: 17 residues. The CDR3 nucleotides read TGTGCCAGCAGCTCCGCTGGAGGACTAGCGGGGCCAGAGACCCAGTACTTC. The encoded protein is CASSSAGGLAGPETQYF.

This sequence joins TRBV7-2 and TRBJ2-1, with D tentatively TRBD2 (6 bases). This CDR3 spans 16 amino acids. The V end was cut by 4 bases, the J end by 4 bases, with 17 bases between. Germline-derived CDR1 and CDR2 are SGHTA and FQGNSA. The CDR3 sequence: CASSSGGGWPYNEQFF. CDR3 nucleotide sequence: TGTGCCAGCAGCTCAGGTGGGGGGTGGCCTTACAATGAGCAGTTCTTC.

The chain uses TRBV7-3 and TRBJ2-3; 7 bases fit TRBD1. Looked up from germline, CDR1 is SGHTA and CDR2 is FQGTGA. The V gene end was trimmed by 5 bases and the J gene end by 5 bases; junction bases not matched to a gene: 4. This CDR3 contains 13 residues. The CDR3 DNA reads TGTGCCAGCAGCCTACAGGGGAGAGATACGCAGTATTTT. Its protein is CASSLQGRDTQYF.

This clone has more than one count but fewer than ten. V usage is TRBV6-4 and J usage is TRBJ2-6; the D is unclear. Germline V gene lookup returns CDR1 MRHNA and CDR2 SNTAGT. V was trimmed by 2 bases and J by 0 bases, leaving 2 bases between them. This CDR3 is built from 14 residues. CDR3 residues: CASSDNSGANVLTF. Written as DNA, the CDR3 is TGTGCCAGCAGTGACAACTCTGGGGCCAACGTCCTGACTTTC.

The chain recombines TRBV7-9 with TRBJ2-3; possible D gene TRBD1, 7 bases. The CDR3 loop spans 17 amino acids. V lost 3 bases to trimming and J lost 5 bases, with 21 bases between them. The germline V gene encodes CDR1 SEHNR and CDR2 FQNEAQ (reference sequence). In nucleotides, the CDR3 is TGTGCCAGCAGCTTCGGGGCAGGGGGTCCCGGGGGAGATACGCAGTATTTT. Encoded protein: CASSFGAGGPGGDTQYF.

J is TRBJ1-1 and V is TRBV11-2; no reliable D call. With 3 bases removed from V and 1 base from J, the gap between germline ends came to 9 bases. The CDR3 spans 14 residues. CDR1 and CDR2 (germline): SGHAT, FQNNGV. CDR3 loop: CASSFGEGNTEAFF. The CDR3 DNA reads TGTGCCAGCAGCTTCGGAGAGGGGAACACTGAAGCTTTCTTT.

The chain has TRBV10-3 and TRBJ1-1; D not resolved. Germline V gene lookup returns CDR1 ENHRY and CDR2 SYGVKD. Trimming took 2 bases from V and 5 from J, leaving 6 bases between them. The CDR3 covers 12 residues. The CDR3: CAISEQMTEAFF. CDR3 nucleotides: TGTGCCATCAGTGAGCAGATGACTGAAGCTTTCTTT.

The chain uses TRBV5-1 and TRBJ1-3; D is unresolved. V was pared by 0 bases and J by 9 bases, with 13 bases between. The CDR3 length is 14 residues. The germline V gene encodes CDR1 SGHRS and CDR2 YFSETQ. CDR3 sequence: CASSLDNQVSTIYF. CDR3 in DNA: TGCGCCAGCAGCTTGGACAACCAGGTTTCCACCATATATTTT.

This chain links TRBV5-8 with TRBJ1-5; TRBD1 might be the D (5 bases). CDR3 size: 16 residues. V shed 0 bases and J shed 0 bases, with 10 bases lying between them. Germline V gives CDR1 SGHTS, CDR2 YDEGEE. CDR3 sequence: CASSLGRQRSNQPQHF. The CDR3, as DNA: TGTGCCAGCAGCTTGGGGCGACAGCGTAGCAATCAGCCCCAGCATTTT.

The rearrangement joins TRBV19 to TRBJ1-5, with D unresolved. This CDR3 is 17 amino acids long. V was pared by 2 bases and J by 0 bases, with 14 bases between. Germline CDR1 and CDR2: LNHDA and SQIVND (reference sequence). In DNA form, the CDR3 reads TGTGCCAGTAGTATAATTCCAGGCAGCACTAGCAATCAGCCCCAGCATTTT. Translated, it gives CASSIIPGSTSNQPQHF.